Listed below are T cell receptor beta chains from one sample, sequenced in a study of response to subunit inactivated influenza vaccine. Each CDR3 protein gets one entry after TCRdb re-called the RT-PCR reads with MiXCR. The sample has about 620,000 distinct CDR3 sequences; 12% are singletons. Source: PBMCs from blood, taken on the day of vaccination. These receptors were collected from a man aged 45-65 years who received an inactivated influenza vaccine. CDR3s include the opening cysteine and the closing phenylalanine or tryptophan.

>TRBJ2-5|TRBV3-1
CASKLAGGEETQYF
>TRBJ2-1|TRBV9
CASSVLAGTSDEQFF
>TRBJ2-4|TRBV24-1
CATSDPGQPQYF
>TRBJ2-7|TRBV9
CASSFHRTSGRPRSSYEQYF
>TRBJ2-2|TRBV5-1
CASSWSPAGELFF
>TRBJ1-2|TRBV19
CASNWDRNNYGYTF
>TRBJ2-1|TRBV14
CASSQIVLAASSSYNEQFF
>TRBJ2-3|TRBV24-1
CATSDRSAKADTQYF
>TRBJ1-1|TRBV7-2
CASSPPTRGPEAFF
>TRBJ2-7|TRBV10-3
CAIRMGLAGSPSYEQYF
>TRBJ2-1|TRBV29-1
CSVETGGHNEQFF
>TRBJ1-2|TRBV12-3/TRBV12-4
CASTLGQAIYGYTF
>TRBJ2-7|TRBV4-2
CASSQDSRGANEQYF
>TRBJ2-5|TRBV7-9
CASSSRVVKETQYF
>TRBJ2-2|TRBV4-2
CASSQGREGGELFF
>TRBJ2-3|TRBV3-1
CASSQGSFGLAGGRDTQYF
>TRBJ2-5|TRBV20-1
CSARYSAGFGETQYF
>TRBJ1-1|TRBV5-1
CASSSDLWVPEAFF
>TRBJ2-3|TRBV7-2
CASRRGGLGDTQYF
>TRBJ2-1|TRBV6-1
CASYAAGGGNEQFF
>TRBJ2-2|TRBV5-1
CASSLSEAGELFF
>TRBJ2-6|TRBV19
CASSKTVSGANVLTF
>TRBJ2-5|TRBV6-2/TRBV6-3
CASKGDQGQETQYF
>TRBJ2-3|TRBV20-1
CSATSPVRGADTQYF
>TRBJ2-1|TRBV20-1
CSARNQNNEQFF
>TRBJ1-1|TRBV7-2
CASSFGTGVAFF
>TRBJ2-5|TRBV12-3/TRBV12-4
CASSGGRVQETQYF
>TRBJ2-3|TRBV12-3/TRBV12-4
CASSFSSGSDTQYF
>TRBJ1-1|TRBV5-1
CASSFRASGDTEAFF
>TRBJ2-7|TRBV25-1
CASSPGLAGGLRYEQYF
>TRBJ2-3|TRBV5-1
CASSSAPGADTQYF
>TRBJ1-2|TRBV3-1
CASSPTRGVNYGYTF
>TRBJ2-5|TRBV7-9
CASSLGPGPQETQYF
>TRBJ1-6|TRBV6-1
CASSTPGLNSPLHF
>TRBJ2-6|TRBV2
CASSEAGAGANVLTF
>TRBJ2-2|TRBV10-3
CAISRIRDTFTGELFF
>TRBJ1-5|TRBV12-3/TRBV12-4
CASRRGQEWRQPQHF
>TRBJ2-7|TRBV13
CASSMDQYEQYF
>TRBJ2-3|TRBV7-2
CASSAPSGGAFTDTQYF
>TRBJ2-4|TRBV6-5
CASSYSTVGNIQYF
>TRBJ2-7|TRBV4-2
CASSQGDRSGDEQYF
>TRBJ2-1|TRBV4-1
CASSQDFGGRNSYNEQFF
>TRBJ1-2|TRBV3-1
CASSQVPDSYYGYTF